The 30 T cell receptor beta chains in this list originate from one sample, sequenced in a study of blood T cell repertoires in COVID-19. Profiling relied on immunoSEQ multiplex PCR, and the TCRdb table lists in-frame clones only, not all of them. The sample includes 30,000 to 35,000 clones, more than 75% of them seen just once. Sequencing was carried out using peripheral blood. The receptor set was obtained from a man at least 80 years old with active or convalescent COVID-19.

This clone was detected a few times. The chain has TRBV24-1 and TRBJ2-5; D might be TRBD2 (6 bases). CDR3 length equals 13 residues. V shed 5 bases and J shed 2 bases, with 8 bases lying between them. Looked up from germline, CDR1 is KGHDR and CDR2 is SFDVKD. CDR3 sequence: CATSGGVQETQYF. Here the CDR3 DNA reads TGTGCCACCAGTGGGGGGGTACAAGAGACCCAGTACTTC.

Here the CDR3 reads CASSEMTSGNSRGYEQYF. Here the CDR3 DNA reads TGTGCCAGCAGTGAGATGACTAGCGGGAACTCCCGGGGCTACGAGCAGTACTTC. This chain links TRBV6-4 with TRBJ2-7, with 11 bases fitting TRBD2. Unmatched junction bases numbered 13, after V lost 3 bases and J lost 3 bases. From germline, CDR1 is MRHNA and CDR2 SNTAGT. This CDR3 is 18 amino acids long.

The chain has TRBV6-5 and TRBJ2-5; possible D gene TRBD1, 6 bases. Germline V gene lookup returns CDR1 MNHEY and CDR2 SVGAGI. This CDR3 region has 15 residues. The V end was cut by 5 bases, the J end by 1 base, with 14 bases between. The CDR3 loop reads CASSPGAGIQETQYF. In DNA, the CDR3 is TGTGCCAGCAGTCCAGGGGCAGGCATCCAAGAGACCCAGTACTTC.

This chain joins TRBV18 and TRBJ2-5, with 12 positions matching TRBD2. The V and J ends lost 3 bases and 4 bases, in that order; junction bases with no gene match: 3. This CDR3 is built from 15 residues. Germline CDR1 and CDR2: KGHSH and LQKENI. CDR3 residues: CASSPPGLAGETQYF. In DNA, the CDR3 is TGTGCCAGCTCACCCCCGGGACTAGCGGGAGAGACCCAGTACTTC. The entire variable domain, with the rest obtained from reference TRBV18 and TRBJ2-5, is as follows: NAGVMQNPRHLVRRRGQEARLRCSPMKGHSHVYWYRQLPEEGLKFMVYLQKENIIDESGMPKERFSAEFPKEGPSILRIQQVVRGDSAAYFCASSPPGLAGETQYFGPGTRLLVL.

The chain uses TRBV3-1 (or the pseudogene TRBV3-2) and TRBJ2-7, with D tentatively TRBD1 (6 bases). The CDR3 length is 15 residues. Germline V gene data show CDR1 as LGHDT and CDR2 as YNNKEL (reference sequence). V dropped 2 bases and J dropped 5 bases, with 16 bases sitting between them. The CDR3 coding sequence is TGTGCCAGCAGCCAATCGGGCAGGGGTTCCCACGAGCAGTACTTC. It specifies CASSQSGRGSHEQYF.

The V and J genes are TRBV30 and TRBJ1-4; 10 bases are shared with TRBD1. J gave up 15 bases and V 2 bases, and 6 bases lay outside the gene matches. The CDR3 is 12 residues long. CDR1 GTSNPN and CDR2 SVGIG come from the germline V gene (reference sequence). The CDR3 DNA reads TGTGCCTGGAGTCATCAGGGGACAGGGGTGTTTTTT. Translation gives CAWSHQGTGVFF.

V is TRBV28 and J is TRBJ1-1; tentatively, D is TRBD1 (5 bases). CDR1 is MDHEN, CDR2 SYDVKM, per germline. This CDR3 spans 14 amino acids. Trimming cost V 3 bases and J 1 base, with 9 bases left between them. The CDR3 here is CASSLGRGNTEAFF. The CDR3 DNA reads as TGTGCCAGCAGTTTGGGGAGGGGGAACACTGAAGCTTTCTTT.

The gene calls are TRBV4-1 and TRBJ1-3, with D possibly matching TRBD1 (6 bases). V lost 4 bases and J lost 2, with 18 bases in between. Germline lookup yields CDR1 MGHRA and CDR2 YSYEKL. The CDR3 has 17 amino acids. The CDR3 nucleotides are TGCGCCAGCAGCCCAGTCCTAGACAGGAAAGCTGGAAACACCATATATTTT. It translates to CASSPVLDRKAGNTIYF.

CDR3 in amino acids: CASSLDLERTQYF. The CDR3 DNA sequence: TGTGCCAGCAGCTTAGATCTGGAGAGGACGCAGTATTTT. V is TRBV11-3 and J is TRBJ2-3; D gene ambiguous. The CDR3 runs to 13 residues. Germline assignment: CDR1 SGHNT and CDR2 YENEEA. The ends were cut back, 0 bases at V and 9 bases at J, with 10 bases in the middle.

CDR3 residues: CASTNTRSSTDTQYF. The CDR3 DNA follows: TGTGCCAGCACGAACACAAGATCTAGCACAGATACGCAGTATTTT. The chain is built from TRBV6-5 and TRBJ2-3; D unresolved. Trimming left V 7 bases short and J 0 bases short, with 14 bases between. This CDR3 region has 15 residues. Germline CDR1 reads MNHEY; CDR2 reads SVGAGI.

The rearrangement joins TRBV4-2 to TRBJ2-1; 9 bases are a match to TRBD2. The CDR3 totals 17 residues. V dropped 0 bases and J dropped 6; count of bases not matched to a gene: 9. CDR1 is LGHNA and CDR2 is YNFKEQ in the germline V gene. CDR3 coding DNA: TGTGCCAGCAGCCAAGAGTCATGGCGGGAGGGCGGCAATGAGCAGTTCTTC. It specifies CASSQESWREGGNEQFF.

The J gene is TRBJ1-2, the V gene TRBV2; D is perhaps TRBD1 (5 bases). Looked up from germline, CDR1 is SNHLY and CDR2 is FYNNEI. Trimming shortened V by 4 bases and J by 4 bases, and 13 bases separated the two germline ends. CDR3 length: 14 residues. Here the CDR3 DNA reads TGTGCCAGCAGTGTTGCGGGGCCGTTCTATGGCTACACCTTC. This gives the protein CASSVAGPFYGYTF.

This clone showed up just once. This rearrangement joins TRBV28 to TRBJ1-5; the D gene is possibly TRBD1 (6 bases). Germline-derived CDR1 and CDR2 are MDHEN and SYDVKM. V was cut by 3 bases and J by 3 bases, with 12 bases left in between. CDR3 size: 15 residues. The CDR3 here is CASSFPGAFNQPQHF. In DNA, the CDR3 is TGTGCCAGCAGTTTTCCAGGGGCCTTCAATCAGCCCCAGCATTTT.

The V and J genes are TRBV30 and TRBJ1-2; 9 bases fit TRBD1. CDR3 length: 13 residues. The germline CDR1 and CDR2 sequences are GTSNPN and SVGIG (reference sequence). V shed 5 bases, J shed 4 bases, and the junction held 5 bases outside the gene matches. Here the CDR3 reads CAWATGGIYGYTF. The CDR3 DNA reads as TGTGCCTGGGCGACAGGGGGGATCTATGGCTACACCTTC.

The chain has TRBV6-5 and TRBJ2-7; D ambiguous. This CDR3 has 15 residues. Germline V gene data show CDR1 as MNHEY and CDR2 as SVGAGI. The V end was cut by 0 bases, the J end by 0 bases, with 9 bases between. CDR3 in DNA: TGTGCCAGCAGTTACTCTCGCGGTAGCTCCTACGAGCAGTACTTC. It codes for CASSYSRGSSYEQYF.

This rearrangement joins TRBV18 to TRBJ1-2, with TRBD1 matching over 10 bases. The germline V gene has CDR1 KGHSH and CDR2 LQKENI. There are 13 residues in the CDR3. Trimming at V came to 3 bases and at J to 9 bases, leaving 4 bases not matched to a gene. The CDR3: CASSPPGQGRYTF. Written as DNA, the CDR3 is TGTGCCAGCTCACCTCCGGGACAGGGGCGCTACACCTTC. The full variable domain, in which reference TRBV18 and TRBJ1-2 provide the parts outside the CDR3, is NAGVMQNPRHLVRRRGQEARLRCSPMKGHSHVYWYRQLPEEGLKFMVYLQKENIIDESGMPKERFSAEFPKEGPSILRIQQVVRGDSAAYFCASSPPGQGRYTFGSGTRLTVV.

V gene TRBV6-4 combines with J gene TRBJ2-2; 8 bases align to TRBD2. Germline CDR1 and CDR2: MRHNA and SNTAGT. The CDR3 is 15 residues long. With V trimmed by 4 bases and J by 6 bases, 7 bases remained unmatched. The CDR3 region has the DNA TGTGCCAGCAGTGCCCGGGGGGGCGAATCCGGGGAGCTGTTTTTT. Its protein is CASSARGGESGELFF.

This clone was found once. The chain uses TRBV10-3 and TRBJ2-1; D gene ambiguous. The CDR3 runs 12 residues. The germline V gene has CDR1 ENHRY and CDR2 SYGVKD. Trimming pared 10 bases from V and 7 bases from J, leaving 14 bases between. The CDR3 spells CATSLGANEQFF. CDR3 in DNA: TGTGCCACATCCCTAGGAGCAAATGAGCAGTTCTTC.

The chain has TRBV6-1 and TRBJ2-6; no firm D call. CDR1 and CDR2 from the germline V gene are MNHNS and SASEGT. This CDR3 spans 14 amino acids. Between the trimmed V and J ends, which lost 2 bases and 2 bases, there was a span of 4 bases. CDR3 DNA sequence: TGTGCCAGCAGTGAATCGGCTGGGGCCAACGTCCTGACTTTC. Protein: CASSESAGANVLTF.

This chain links TRBV7-3 with TRBJ2-1; D gene unclear. The CDR3 is made up of 13 amino acids. Germline V gene lookup returns CDR1 SGHTA and CDR2 FQGTGA. Trimming pared 5 bases from V and 1 base from J, leaving 6 bases between. DNA for the CDR3: TGTGCCAGCAGCCGAGAATCCTACAATGAGCAGTTCTTC. As protein: CASSRESYNEQFF.

The chain recombines TRBV9 with TRBJ2-7, with TRBD2 identical over 12 bases. Germline trimming cut 0 bases from V and 7 bases from J; bases unmatched to any gene: 11. The CDR3 consists of 17 residues. Germline V lookup: CDR1 SGDLS, CDR2 YYNGEE. The chain's CDR3 is CASSVGPPSGRAGEQYF. The CDR3 region has the DNA TGTGCCAGCAGCGTAGGCCCGCCTAGCGGGAGGGCCGGGGAGCAGTACTTC.

This clone was counted between two and nine times. This chain uses TRBV29-1 with TRBJ1-4; 7 bases fit TRBD1. CDR1 SQVTM and CDR2 ANQGSEA come from the germline V gene. The junction had 7 bases not matched to a gene; V was cut back by 5 bases and J by 4 bases. The CDR3 is made up of 14 amino acids. CDR3 nucleotide sequence: TGCAGCGTTCAGGGCCCAGGGGGTAATGAAAAACTGTTTTTT. Translated: CSVQGPGGNEKLFF.

The rearrangement joins TRBV27 to TRBJ2-1; TRBD1 agrees at 12 bases. Germline V gene lookup returns CDR1 MNHEY and CDR2 SMNVEV (reference sequence). The junction had 8 bases not matched to a gene; V was cut back by 6 bases and J by 8 bases. This CDR3 region has 15 residues. In DNA, the CDR3 is TGTGCCAGCAGGCTGGGACAGGGGGCCGGGGATGAGCAGTTCTTC. Translated: CASRLGQGAGDEQFF.

The chain has TRBV7-2 and TRBJ2-7; 7 nucleotides match TRBD2. With V trimmed by 5 bases and J by 2 bases, 3 bases remained unmatched. Per the germline V gene, CDR1 is SGHTA and CDR2 is FQGNSA. The CDR3 has 13 residues. CDR3 bases: TGTGCCAGCAGCCTGAGCGGGACCTACGAGCAGTACTTC. Translating it yields CASSLSGTYEQYF.

The chain uses TRBV25-1 and TRBJ2-2, with 7 bases fitting TRBD1. The CDR3 runs to 16 residues. V was pared by 5 bases and J by 4 bases, with 10 bases of the junction left unmatched. Germline CDR1 reads MGHDK; CDR2 reads SYGVNS. The CDR3 is CASSKTGYGATGELFF. CDR3 DNA: TGTGCCAGCAGTAAGACAGGGTACGGCGCCACCGGGGAGCTGTTTTTT.

V usage is TRBV24-1 and J usage is TRBJ2-1, with 7 bases fitting TRBD2. The germline CDR1 and CDR2 sequences are KGHDR and SFDVKD. With 6 bases clipped from V and 5 bases from J, the junction kept 6 bases outside the gene matches. The CDR3 spans 14 residues. The CDR3 sequence: CATSRSGTHNEQFF. The CDR3 nucleotides are TGTGCCACCAGTAGAAGCGGGACTCACAATGAGCAGTTCTTC.

The rearrangement links TRBV7-8 to TRBJ2-1; TRBD2 agrees at 8 bases. With 0 bases clipped from V and 4 bases from J, the junction kept 5 bases outside the gene matches. The germline gives CDR1 SGHVS, CDR2 FQNEAQ. This CDR3 has 16 residues. The CDR3 DNA reads as TGTGCCAGCAGCTTAGCCCCCGCGGGGGGTTACAATGAGCAGTTCTTC. Translating gives CASSLAPAGGYNEQFF. The full variable domain, in which reference TRBV7-8 and TRBJ2-1 provide the parts outside the CDR3, is GAGVSQSPRYKVAKRGQDVALRCDPISGHVSLFWYQQALGQGPEFLTYFQNEAQLDKSGLPSDRFFAERPEGSVSTLKIQRTQQEDSAVYLCASSLAPAGGYNEQFFGPGTRLTVL.

This sequence joins TRBV5-1 and TRBJ2-5, with 8 bases aligning to TRBD1. The CDR3 extends over 15 amino acids. The junction had 5 bases not matched to a gene; V was cut back by 2 bases and J by 2 bases. The germline V gene has CDR1 SGHRS and CDR2 YFSETQ. DNA for the CDR3: TGCGCCAGCAGCTTATCCGACAGGGGACAAGAGACCCAGTACTTC. Translated, it gives CASSLSDRGQETQYF.

This clone has only a few counts. This chain uses TRBV10-3 with TRBJ2-7; no reliable D call. Germline values: CDR1 ENHRY, CDR2 SYGVKD. This CDR3 has 14 residues. V lost 0 bases, J lost 0 bases, and 6 bases lay in between. The CDR3 sequence is CAISESYSSYEQYF. Here the CDR3 DNA reads TGTGCCATCAGTGAGTCATACAGCTCCTACGAGCAGTACTTC.

This clone has just a few counts. The chain links TRBV2 to TRBJ2-4, with TRBD2 matching over 7 bases. The CDR3 has 14 residues. From germline, CDR1 is SNHLY and CDR2 FYNNEI. Losses at the gene ends were 6 bases for V and 5 bases for J; bases not matched to a gene: 7. The CDR3 region is CASSRGRLENIQYF. CDR3 DNA: TGTGCCAGCAGCCGCGGGAGATTAGAAAACATTCAGTACTTC.